This T cell receptor (beta chain) was sequenced during a study of control samples from healthy donors and cancer patients. Measured with immunoSEQ multiplex PCR; TCRdb has only the in-frame clones, and not every one. Of under 450,000 clones listed, 80% to 95% were seen once; the top ten hold 6% to 7%. Sequenced sample: PBMCs. The source is a man aged 35-49 years with head and neck cancer.

CDR3 nucleotides: TGTGCCATCTTTGGTGACACCGGGGAGCTGTTTTTT. This encodes CAIFGDTGELFF. The gene calls are TRBV10-3 and TRBJ2-2; D call uncertain. This CDR3 comprises 12 residues. Trimming took 8 bases from V and 3 from J, leaving 7 bases between them. Germline CDR1 reads ENHRY; CDR2 reads SYGVKD.